Below are 14 T cell receptor beta chains sequenced from a single sample in a study of PD-1 blockade in classical Hodgkin lymphoma. As for time point: cycle 4 day 1 (C4D1), after less than 7 weeks of nivolumab. Each and every patient relapsed after autologous stem cell transplantation, and patients got differing brentuximab vedotin exposure. The protocol was immunoSEQ multiplex PCR, while the TCRdb copy is restricted to in-frame clones and leaves out a portion. The table has approximately 110,000 clones, about 92% seen once. Specimen: peripheral blood mononuclear cells (PBMCs), collected before the fourth cycle of nivolumab. These receptors were obtained from a human donor with classical Hodgkin lymphoma.

The chain is built from TRBV4-3 and TRBJ1-1; D is unclear. Germline values: CDR1 LGHNA, CDR2 YSLEER. The CDR3 is 14 residues long. Trimming shortened V by 1 base and J by 0 bases, and 6 bases separated the two germline ends. The CDR3 DNA reads TGCGCCAGCAGCCAAGGATCAATGAACACTGAAGCTTTCTTT. Protein: CASSQGSMNTEAFF.

This clone showed up just a few times. This rearrangement joins TRBV11-2 to TRBJ2-7; 8 bases are a match to TRBD1. The CDR3 is made up of 15 amino acids. Germline CDR1 is SGHAT and CDR2 is FQNNGV. Trimming took 8 bases from V and 3 from J; bases not matched to a gene: 12. This CDR3 reads CASAIVGTGNYEQYF. CDR3 coding DNA: TGTGCCAGCGCAATAGTCGGGACAGGAAACTACGAGCAGTACTTC.

CDR3 nucleotides: TGTGCCAGCAGCCGACAGGGTGGCACTGAAGCTTTCTTT. It is translated as CASSRQGGTEAFF. J is TRBJ1-1 and V is TRBV28, with 7 bases fitting TRBD1. The CDR3 consists of 13 residues. Germline V CDR1 and CDR2: MDHEN, SYDVKM. V lost 6 bases to trimming and J lost 4 bases; unmatched junction nucleotides: 5.

The chain links TRBV5-6 to TRBJ2-7; 12 nucleotides match TRBD2. V gave up 4 bases and J gave up 7 bases; unmatched junction bases: 18. This CDR3 has 18 amino acids. Germline values: CDR1 SGHDT, CDR2 YYEEEE. The CDR3 region is CASSLRLAGVGMVKEQYF. CDR3 sequence (DNA): TGTGCCAGCAGCCTCAGACTAGCGGGAGTGGGGATGGTAAAAGAGCAGTACTTC.

This chain joins TRBV6-5 and TRBJ2-2; 9 bases match TRBD1. Germline CDR1 and CDR2: MNHEY and SVGAGI. V lost 6 bases, J lost 3 bases, and 5 bases stayed unmatched. This CDR3 spans 15 amino acids. CDR3 protein: CASRTTGGDTGELFF. CDR3 DNA: TGTGCCAGCAGGACCACAGGGGGCGACACCGGGGAGCTGTTTTTT.

The V and J genes are TRBV2 and TRBJ2-1, with 8 nucleotides matching TRBD2. The CDR3 runs to 12 residues. Germline V lookup: CDR1 SNHLY, CDR2 FYNNEI. Germline trimming cut 5 bases from V and 10 bases from J; bases unmatched to any gene: 4. In DNA form, the CDR3 reads TGTGCCAGCAGTTGGGGACTAGACGAGCAGTTCTTC. This codes for CASSWGLDEQFF.

The rearrangement uses TRBV7-6 and TRBJ2-7; 12 bases fit TRBD2. The junction had 12 bases not matched to a gene; V was cut back by 5 bases and J by 4 bases. CDR1 SGHVS and CDR2 FNYEAQ come from the germline V gene. This CDR3 spans 17 amino acids. The chain's CDR3 is CASSPEPLAGGTYEQYF. CDR3 sequence (DNA): TGTGCCAGCAGCCCAGAACCACTAGCGGGAGGAACGTACGAGCAGTACTTC.

CDR3 loop: CASSGTGPPMSTEAFF. The CDR3 DNA reads as TGTGCCAGTAGTGGGACAGGCCCCCCAATGAGCACTGAAGCTTTCTTT. This chain links TRBV19 with TRBJ1-1; 8 bases match TRBD1. The CDR3 extends over 16 amino acids. Per the germline V gene, CDR1 is LNHDA and CDR2 is SQIVND (reference sequence). V lost 5 bases and J lost 4; bases outside the gene matches: 12.

V gene TRBV27 combines with J gene TRBJ1-1; D unresolved. The V gene lost 8 bases and the J gene lost 0 bases, with 10 bases spanning the gap. Germline V lookup: CDR1 MNHEY, CDR2 SMNVEV (reference sequence). There are 13 residues in the CDR3. This chain's CDR3 is CASGGPMNTEAFF. The DNA for the CDR3 is TGTGCCAGCGGCGGTCCAATGAACACTGAAGCTTTCTTT.

The count of this clone is one. The V gene is TRBV19, the J gene TRBJ2-7; TRBD1 matches 9 bases. Per the germline V gene, CDR1 is LNHDA and CDR2 is SQIVND (reference sequence). Losses at the gene ends were 1 base for V and 4 bases for J; bases not matched to a gene: 5. This CDR3 contains 15 residues. In DNA form, the CDR3 reads TGTGCCAGTAGTATAGGCCCGGGACAGGGTTACGAGCAGTACTTC. Translating gives CASSIGPGQGYEQYF.

This sequence joins TRBV27 and TRBJ2-1; D ambiguous. V was shortened by 7 bases and J by 6 bases, with 13 bases between the two germline ends. The CDR3 sequence is 13 residues long. Germline V gene lookup returns CDR1 MNHEY and CDR2 SMNVEV (reference sequence). CDR3 amino acids: CASTRSPFNEQFF. DNA for the CDR3: TGTGCCAGCACTCGGTCACCTTTCAATGAGCAGTTCTTC.

CDR3 sequence reads: CASSFGRNYGYTF. The CDR3 DNA is TGTGCCAGCAGTTTCGGACGGAACTATGGCTACACCTTC. The chain combines TRBV27 with TRBJ1-2, with unresolved D. CDR3 length: 13 residues. Germline V gene sequence: CDR1 MNHEY, CDR2 SMNVEV (reference sequence). Trimming took off 3 bases at V and 2 bases at J, with 7 bases between the two ends.

The chain couples TRBV5-1 to TRBJ2-7; D is perhaps TRBD2 (6 bases). The CDR3 consists of 16 residues. Germline V lookup: CDR1 SGHRS, CDR2 YFSETQ. Trimming stripped 0 bases from V and 7 bases from J, with 20 bases between. DNA of the CDR3: TGCGCCAGCAGCTTGGTTGTGGGAGGAGGCTCGGGGGAGCAGTACTTC. Amino acids: CASSLVVGGGSGEQYF.

This clone has just a few counts. CDR3 nucleotide sequence: TGTGCCAGCAGCCGTCTCGGGCCTCAAGAGACCCAGTACTTC. This codes for CASSRLGPQETQYF. The rearrangement uses TRBV7-2 and TRBJ2-5; D is unclear. This CDR3 spans 14 amino acids. V was cut by 5 bases and J by 2 bases, with 12 bases left in between. Germline-derived CDR1 and CDR2 are SGHTA and FQGNSA. Variable domain in full (rest from reference TRBV7-2 and TRBJ2-5): GAGVSQSPSNKVTEKGKDVELRCDPISGHTALYWYRQSLGQGLEFLIYFQGNSAPDKSGLPSDRFSAERTGGSVSTLTIQRTQQEDSAVYLCASSRLGPQETQYFGPGTRLLVL.